These 14 T cell receptor beta chains share one sample of origin, sequenced in a study of T-cell reconstitution after alpha-beta-depleted transplantation in children. Unique molecular identifiers were incorporated into the prepared TCRbeta library. Using its own MiXCR run on the PCR reads, TCRdb lists one record per CDR3 protein. The sample includes about 160,000 distinct CDR3 sequences, approximately 10% of them seen just once. Source: PBMCs, taken before TCRalphabeta/CD19-depleted stem cell transplant. These receptor sequences come from a boy between 2 and 10 years old with acute myeloid leukemia, due to receive a stem cell transplant.

This clonotype was seen at least ten times. The chain couples TRBV6-1 to TRBJ1-2; D is unresolved. CDR3 length: 13 amino acids. With 8 bases removed from V and 3 bases from J, the gap between germline ends came to 13 bases. Germline V lookup: CDR1 MNHNS, CDR2 SASEGT. Here the CDR3 DNA reads TGTGCCAGCTGGGGTCCCCTCGACTATGGCTACACCTTC. Its translation: CASWGPLDYGYTF.

This clonotype was picked up many times. The chain employs TRBV6-2 or TRBV6-3 and TRBJ2-5; tentative D call: TRBD2 (5 bases). This CDR3 contains 15 residues. V shed 2 bases and J shed 4 bases, with 14 bases lying between them. Germline V CDR1 and CDR2: MNHEY, SVGEGT. Here the CDR3 DNA reads TGTGCCAGCAGTTACGCCCGGGGATCGGTAGAGACCCAGTACTTC. Residues: CASSYARGSVETQYF.

This clonotype was detected many times. J is TRBJ2-1 and V is TRBV7-3; 14 bases agree with TRBD2. V dropped 8 bases and J dropped 2; count of bases not matched to a gene: 2. There are 15 residues in the CDR3. Germline-derived CDR1 and CDR2 are SGHTA and FQGTGA. The CDR3 nucleotides are TGTGCCAGCGGACTAGCGGGGGGACCCTACAATGAGCAGTTCTTC. Protein: CASGLAGGPYNEQFF.

This clonotype was counted at least ten times. V usage is TRBV6-5 and J usage is TRBJ2-1; TRBD1 matches 9 bases. Germline trimming cut 0 bases from V and 7 bases from J; bases unmatched to any gene: 7. From germline, CDR1 is MNHEY and CDR2 SVGAGI. The length of the CDR3 is 16 residues. CDR3 bases: TGTGCCAGCAGTTACTCGAAGTGGGACAGGGAGAATGAGCAGTTCTTC. It yields the protein CASSYSKWDRENEQFF.

This clonotype showed up many times. V gene TRBV12-3 or TRBV12-4 combines with J gene TRBJ2-6, with D maybe TRBD1 (6 bases). V dropped 1 base and J dropped 2 bases, with 9 bases sitting between them. This CDR3 has 16 amino acids. CDR3 sequence: CASSLGAGAGANVLTF. The CDR3 region has the DNA TGTGCCAGCAGTTTAGGAGCAGGGGCTGGGGCCAACGTCCTGACTTTC.

This clonotype was counted ten times or more. The chain employs TRBV7-9 and TRBJ1-1; weak D call: TRBD1 (5 bases). Per germline, CDR1 SEHNR and CDR2 FQNEAQ (reference sequence). The CDR3 sequence is 13 residues long. V was cut by 7 bases and J by 4 bases, with 13 bases left in between. CDR3 nucleotides: TGTGCCAGCAAGCCGGGGGGGGTCACTGAAGCTTTCTTT. Residues: CASKPGGVTEAFF.

This clonotype was recorded many times. CDR3 DNA sequence: TGTGCCAGCGCCCCCGTCGTCCGGGACGGGAATGAAAAACTGTTTTTT. Amino acids: CASAPVVRDGNEKLFF. V gene TRBV7-9 combines with J gene TRBJ1-4, with a possible D match to TRBD1 (5 bases). The germline gives CDR1 SEHNR, CDR2 FQNEAQ (reference sequence). Trimming took 8 bases from V and 5 from J, leaving 21 bases between them. CDR3 length equals 16 residues.

There are many counts of this clonotype. This rearrangement joins TRBV27 to TRBJ2-7; D unresolved. The V gene's germline CDR1 is MNHEY and CDR2 SMNVEV (reference sequence). Trimming cost V 5 bases and J 6 bases, with 8 bases left between them. The CDR3 runs 11 residues. CDR3 in DNA: TGTGCCAGCAGTCCCCCCTGCGAGCAGTACGTC. It yields the protein CASSPPCEQYV.

In this sample, this clonotype turned up many times. The genes are TRBV28 and TRBJ1-2, with D perhaps matching TRBD1 (5 bases). Germline lookup yields CDR1 MDHEN and CDR2 SYDVKM. The V gene lost 5 bases and the J gene lost 8 bases, with 18 bases spanning the gap. The CDR3 is made up of 14 amino acids. DNA for the CDR3: TGTGCCAGCAGTCCCGCAGGGTCTCGGAGCGGCTACACCTTC. Amino acid sequence: CASSPAGSRSGYTF.

At least ten counts were recorded for this clonotype. V is TRBV20-1 and J is TRBJ2-3, with D possibly TRBD2 on 6 matching bases. CDR3 length: 17 amino acids. V was clipped by 2 bases and J by 2 bases, with 20 bases between them. Germline CDR1 and CDR2: DFQATT and SNEGSKA (reference sequence). The CDR3 DNA sequence: TGCAGTGCTAGATCTAGAGGGGTTCGGGGGACCACAGATACGCAGTATTTT. This translates into CSARSRGVRGTTDTQYF.

Ten or more counts support this clonotype. The chain is built from TRBV20-1 and TRBJ2-7; D possibly corresponds to TRBD2 (6 bases). The CDR3 consists of 15 residues. The V and J ends lost 6 bases and 0 bases respectively, with 18 bases between them. Germline-derived CDR1 and CDR2 are DFQATT and SNEGSKA (reference sequence). The CDR3 spells CSATSPTGVSYEQYF. DNA of the CDR3: TGCAGTGCAACAAGCCCAACGGGGGTCTCCTACGAGCAGTACTTC.

In its sample, this clonotype was seen many times. The chain recombines TRBV27 with TRBJ2-1; 7 positions match TRBD2. The CDR3 has 13 residues. Germline V CDR1 and CDR2: MNHEY, SMNVEV (reference sequence). V lost 4 bases and J lost 7; bases outside the gene matches: 4. As DNA, the CDR3 is TGTGCCAGCAGTTCCCATAGCGGGAATGAGCAGTTCTTC. Translated, it gives CASSSHSGNEQFF.

This clonotype has a count of ten or more. This rearrangement joins TRBV12-3 or TRBV12-4 to TRBJ1-2; D call uncertain. The CDR3 is 11 amino acids. V lost 6 bases and J 1 base, leaving 3 bases between the germline ends. The CDR3 here is CASRGNYGYTF. Here the CDR3 DNA reads TGTGCCAGCAGGGGTAACTATGGCTACACCTTC.

In its sample, this clonotype is medium-sized (0.01 to 0.1%). The gene calls are TRBV7-3 and TRBJ2-3; 9 nucleotides agree with TRBD2. This CDR3 has 14 residues. The V and J ends lost 3 bases and 5 bases, in that order; junction bases with no gene match: 3. Germline V gene data show CDR1 as SGHTA and CDR2 as FQGTGA. The CDR3, as DNA: TGTGCCAGCAGCTTCGCGGGGGGGCAAGATACGCAGTATTTT. The encoded protein is CASSFAGGQDTQYF.